Included here is one T cell receptor beta chain sequence, with context. Its specificity is not known. This sample was included in a study of cytomegalovirus exposure and HLA in healthy donors. PCR primers comprised 60 Vbeta and 13 Jbeta primers. Sequencing used immunoSEQ multiplex PCR; TCRdb keeps in-frame clones, though not all of them. The sample consists of some 180,000 clones, about 88% of them appearing once. The CDR3 spans 14 residues. Germline CDR1 is SGHDN and CDR2 is FVKESK. The junction had 6 bases not matched to a gene; V was cut back by 6 bases and J by 4 bases. Notes on the study in general: A few of the chains that were CMV-associated were confirmed in vitro to be specific for CMV antigens.

The V call is TRBV14, the J call TRBJ2-1, with TRBD1 identical over 7 bases. The sample was PBMCs. This receptor was obtained from a man in his thirties or forties in good health and CMV-seropositive. CDR3 bases: TGTGCCAGCAGTTCCGGGACAGTTTACAATGAGCAGTTCTTC. Translated: CASSSGTVYNEQFF.